Listed below are T cell receptor beta chains from one sample, sequenced in a study of blood T cell repertoires in COVID-19. Profiled with immunoSEQ multiplex PCR; TCRdb holds only in-frame clones, not every one. The table lists roughly 120,000 clones, over 75% of them singletons. Sequenced input: peripheral blood. The receptors were gathered from a man aged 55 to 69 with acute or convalescent COVID-19. Both conserved end residues are part of each CDR3. A D gene is named only where the DNA matches it firmly. A row's size may be missing; if present it is once, few, many or a size class.

J gene: TRBJ1-1; clone size: -; D gene: -; V gene: TRBV28; CDR3 DNA: TGTGCCAGCAGTTTGGTAAGCATGAACACTGAAGCTTTCTTT; CDR3 protein: CASSLVSMNTEAFF
J gene: TRBJ2-2; clone size: -; D gene: TRBD1; V gene: TRBV19; CDR3 DNA: TGTGCCAGCTCGGGACAGGGTCGTCTAGGCGGGGAGCTGTTTTTT; CDR3 protein: CASSGQGRLGGELFF
J gene: TRBJ1-5; clone size: -; D gene: -; V gene: TRBV19; CDR3 DNA: TGTGCCAGTAGAAGAGACCCGGGTAGCAATCAGCCCCAGCATTTT; CDR3 protein: CASRRDPGSNQPQHF
J gene: TRBJ1-2; clone size: -; D gene: TRBD1; V gene: TRBV27; CDR3 DNA: TGTGCCAGCAGTCCGAGACAGGGGGAGGCCTATGGCTACACCTTC; CDR3 protein: CASSPRQGEAYGYTF
J gene: TRBJ2-3; clone size: -; D gene: TRBD2; V gene: TRBV19; CDR3 DNA: TGTGCCAGTACCTCACTAGCGGGAGGGGGCACAGATACGCAGTATTTT; CDR3 protein: CASTSLAGGGTDTQYF
J gene: TRBJ2-7; clone size: few; D gene: TRBD2; V gene: TRBV7-2; CDR3 DNA: TGTGCCAGCAGCTTAAGCGCGACTAGCAGCTCCTACGAGCAGTACTTC; CDR3 protein: CASSLSATSSSYEQYF
J gene: TRBJ2-7; clone size: few; D gene: TRBD2; V gene: TRBV23-1; CDR3 DNA: TGCGCCAGCAGTCCTCCCCTCCTAGCGGGCCCGGTCAACTACGAGCAGTACTTC; CDR3 protein: CASSPPLLAGPVNYEQYF
J gene: TRBJ1-2; clone size: -; D gene: TRBD1; V gene: TRBV4-3; CDR3 DNA: TGCGCCAGCAGCCAAGAGCGGCAGGGGGCGAGAGGCTACACCTTC; CDR3 protein: CASSQERQGARGYTF
J gene: TRBJ1-5; clone size: few; D gene: -; V gene: TRBV2; CDR3 DNA: TGTGCCAGCAGTGAAGGCTGGAGGAGGGATCAGCCCCAGCATTTT; CDR3 protein: CASSEGWRRDQPQHF
J gene: TRBJ2-3; clone size: once; D gene: TRBD2; V gene: TRBV5-6; CDR3 DNA: TGTGCCAGCAGCTTGGCTAATCTAGCGGGAGGTGATTTT; CDR3 protein: CASSLANLAGGDF
J gene: TRBJ1-6; clone size: -; D gene: -; V gene: TRBV4-3; CDR3 DNA: TGCGCCAGCAGCCAAGGACCTACAGGATCACCCCTCCACTTT; CDR3 protein: CASSQGPTGSPLHF
J gene: TRBJ1-3; clone size: -; D gene: -; V gene: TRBV7-9; CDR3 DNA: TGTGCCAGCAGCTCCCCCAGGGGCGCTGGAAACACCATATATTTT; CDR3 protein: CASSSPRGAGNTIYF
J gene: TRBJ2-5; clone size: -; D gene: TRBD1; V gene: TRBV18; CDR3 DNA: TGTGCCAGCTCACCACCGGGCAGGGGGCAGCAAGAGACCCAGTACTTC; CDR3 protein: CASSPPGRGQQETQYF
J gene: TRBJ2-1; clone size: -; D gene: -; V gene: TRBV4-2; CDR3 DNA: TGTGCCAGCAGCCAACTTACTTCTACAGGTAACAATGAGCAGTTCTTC; CDR3 protein: CASSQLTSTGNNEQFF
J gene: TRBJ2-3; clone size: -; D gene: TRBD1; V gene: TRBV7-8; CDR3 DNA: TGTGCCAGCAGCCCCCGAGGGACAGGCCACTTCACAGATACGCAGTATTTT; CDR3 protein: CASSPRGTGHFTDTQYF